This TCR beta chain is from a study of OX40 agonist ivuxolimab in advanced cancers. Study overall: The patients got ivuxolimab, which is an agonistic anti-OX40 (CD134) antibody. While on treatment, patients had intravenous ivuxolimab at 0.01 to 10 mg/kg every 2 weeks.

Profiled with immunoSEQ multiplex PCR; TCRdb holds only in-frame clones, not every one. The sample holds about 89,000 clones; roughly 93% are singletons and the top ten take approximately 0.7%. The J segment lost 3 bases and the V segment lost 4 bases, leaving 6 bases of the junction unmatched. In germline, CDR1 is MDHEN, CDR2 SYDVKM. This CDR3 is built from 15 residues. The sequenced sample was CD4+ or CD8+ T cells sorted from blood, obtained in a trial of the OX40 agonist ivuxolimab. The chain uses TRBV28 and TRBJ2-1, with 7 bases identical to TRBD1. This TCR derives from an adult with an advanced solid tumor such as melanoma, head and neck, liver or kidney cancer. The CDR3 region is CASSSQGWDYNEQFF. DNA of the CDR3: TGTGCCAGCAGTTCACAGGGGTGGGACTACAATGAGCAGTTCTTC.